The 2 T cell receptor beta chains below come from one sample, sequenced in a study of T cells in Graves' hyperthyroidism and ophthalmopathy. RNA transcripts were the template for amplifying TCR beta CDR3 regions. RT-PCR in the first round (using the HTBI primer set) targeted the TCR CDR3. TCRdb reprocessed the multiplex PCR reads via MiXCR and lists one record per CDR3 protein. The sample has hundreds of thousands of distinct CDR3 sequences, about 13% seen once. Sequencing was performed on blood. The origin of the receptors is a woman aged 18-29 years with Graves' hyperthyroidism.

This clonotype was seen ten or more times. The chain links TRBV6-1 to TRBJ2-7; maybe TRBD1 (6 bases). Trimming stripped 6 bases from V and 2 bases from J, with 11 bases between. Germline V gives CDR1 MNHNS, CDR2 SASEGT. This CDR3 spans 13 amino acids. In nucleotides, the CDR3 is TGTGCCAGCAGCATGGACAGCGCCTACGAGCAGTACTTC. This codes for CASSMDSAYEQYF.

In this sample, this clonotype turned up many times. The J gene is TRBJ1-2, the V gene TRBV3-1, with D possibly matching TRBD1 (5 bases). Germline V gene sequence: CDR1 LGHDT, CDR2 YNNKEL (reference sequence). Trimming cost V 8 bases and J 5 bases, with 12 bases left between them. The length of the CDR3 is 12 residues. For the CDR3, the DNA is TGTGCCAGCGCCGGGGCAGGATATGGCTACACCTTC. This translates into CASAGAGYGYTF.